This TCR beta chain was identified in a study of shared clonotypes between healthy human individuals. Profiled with immunoSEQ multiplex PCR; TCRdb holds only in-frame clones, not every one. The table has some 980,000 clones, more than 75% seen once; the top ten hold nearly 1.5%. In germline, CDR1 is MNHEY, CDR2 SVGAGI. V lost 7 bases to trimming and J lost 2 bases, with 12 bases between them. The CDR3 totals 14 residues. The sequence derives from a young man in good health. The chain uses TRBV6-5 and TRBJ2-1; possibly TRBD1 or TRBD2 for D (6 bases each). The sequenced sample consisted of memory CD4+ T cells sorted from blood. Subset in this sample: CD45RA-negative fraction. The chain's CDR3 is CASTRGGPYNEQFF. Written as DNA, the CDR3 is TGTGCCAGCACCCGTGGGGGGCCCTACAATGAGCAGTTCTTC.